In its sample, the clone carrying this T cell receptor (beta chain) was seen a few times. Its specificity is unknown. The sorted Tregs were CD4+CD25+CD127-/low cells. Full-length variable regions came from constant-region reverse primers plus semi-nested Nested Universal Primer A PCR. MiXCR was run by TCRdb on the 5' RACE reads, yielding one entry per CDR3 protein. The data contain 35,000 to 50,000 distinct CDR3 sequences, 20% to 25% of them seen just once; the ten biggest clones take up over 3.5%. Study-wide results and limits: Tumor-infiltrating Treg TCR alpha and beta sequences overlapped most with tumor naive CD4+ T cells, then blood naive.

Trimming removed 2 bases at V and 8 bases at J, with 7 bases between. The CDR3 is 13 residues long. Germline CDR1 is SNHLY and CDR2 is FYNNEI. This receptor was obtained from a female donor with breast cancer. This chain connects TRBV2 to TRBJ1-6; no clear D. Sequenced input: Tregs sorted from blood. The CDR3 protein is CASSESGHSPLHF. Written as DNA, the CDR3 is TGTGCCAGCAGTGAATCCGGCCATTCACCCCTCCACTTT.